Shown below are 32 T cell receptor beta chains from a single sample sequenced in a study of blood T cell repertoires in COVID-19. Sequencing used immunoSEQ multiplex PCR; TCRdb keeps in-frame clones, though not all of them. This sample carries approximately 150,000 clones, roughly nine tenths of them seen once, and the ten largest clones take about an eighth. Sample: peripheral blood. These TCRs come from a man between 18 and 35 years old with COVID-19, enrolled during active disease.

The genes are TRBV5-1 and TRBJ2-7, with 8 bases identical to TRBD1. The germline V gene encodes CDR1 SGHRS and CDR2 YFSETQ. Trimming at V came to 0 bases and at J to 0 bases, leaving 11 bases not matched to a gene. The CDR3 totals 18 residues. The CDR3: CASSLGVTGVMSSYEQYF. CDR3 nucleotides: TGCGCCAGCAGCTTGGGAGTGACAGGGGTCATGAGCTCCTACGAGCAGTACTTC. Full variable domain (missing parts from reference TRBV5-1 and TRBJ2-7): KAGVTQTPRYLIKTRGQQVTLSCSPISGHRSVSWYQQTPGQGLQFLFEYFSETQRNKGNFPGRFSGRQFSNSRSEMNVSTLELGDSALYLCASSLGVTGVMSSYEQYFGPGTRLTVT.

The chain is built from TRBV5-4 and TRBJ1-2; 9 bases agree with TRBD1. The germline gives CDR1 SGHNT, CDR2 YYREEE (reference sequence). Trimming cost V 5 bases and J 8 bases; bases outside gene matches: 16. The length of the CDR3 is 16 residues. The CDR3 is CASSFNRGQASKGYTF. The CDR3 DNA sequence: TGTGCCAGCAGTTTTAACAGGGGGCAAGCTTCGAAAGGCTACACCTTC.

V gene TRBV27 combines with J gene TRBJ2-4; 10 positions agree with TRBD2. The germline gives CDR1 MNHEY, CDR2 SMNVEV (reference sequence). The CDR3 extends over 16 amino acids. The V and J ends lost 5 bases and 6 bases, in that order; junction bases with no gene match: 10. The DNA for the CDR3 is TGTGCCAGCAGTCCACAGCGGGAGGGCCGGGGAAACATTCAGTACTTC. It yields the protein CASSPQREGRGNIQYF.

The rearrangement uses TRBV28 and TRBJ2-4, with D unresolved. Per germline, CDR1 MDHEN and CDR2 SYDVKM. V lost 2 bases and J 0 bases, leaving 14 bases between the germline ends. This CDR3 contains 17 residues. CDR3 nucleotides: TGTGCCAGCAGTTTACCGCCCGCGTCGGTAGCCAAAAACATTCAGTACTTC. This sequence encodes CASSLPPASVAKNIQYF. Full variable domain (outside the CDR3, taken from reference TRBV28 and TRBJ2-4): DVKVTQSSRYLVKRTGEKVFLECVQDMDHENMFWYRQDPGLGLRLIYFSYDVKMKEKGDIPEGYSVSREKKERFSLILESASTNQTSMYLCASSLPPASVAKNIQYFGAGTRLSVL.

V and J are TRBV4-2 and TRBJ2-1, with 8 bases aligning to TRBD2. V shed 1 base, J shed 4 bases, and the junction held 3 bases outside the gene matches. Germline assignment: CDR1 LGHNA and CDR2 YNFKEQ. The CDR3 runs to 15 residues. CDR3 protein: CASSQASGSYNEQFF. In DNA, the CDR3 is TGTGCCAGCAGCCAAGCTAGCGGGTCGTACAATGAGCAGTTCTTC.

In the case of this clone: Its ends do not fully match the called genes, so a read error is possible. J is TRBJ2-2 and V is TRBV30; 7 bases align to TRBD2. Germline V gene sequence: CDR1 GTSNPN, CDR2 SVGIG (reference sequence). The CDR3 extends over 14 amino acids. The CDR3 protein is CAWSWRERTGELFF. CDR3 DNA: TGTGCCTGGAGTTGGCGGGAGCGCACCGGAGAGCTGTTTTTT.

The chain carries TRBV24-1 and TRBJ2-1; weak D call: TRBD2 (6 bases). CDR1 and CDR2 from the germline V gene are KGHDR and SFDVKD. This CDR3 contains 19 residues. V dropped 0 bases and J dropped 2 bases, with 19 bases sitting between them. CDR3: CATSDLKQEGFRTYNEQFF. Here the CDR3 DNA reads TGTGCCACCAGTGATTTGAAACAGGAGGGGTTTAGGACCTACAATGAGCAGTTCTTC.

The chain combines TRBV24-1 with TRBJ2-1, with a possible D match to TRBD2 (7 bases). The CDR3 contains 16 residues. Germline V gives CDR1 KGHDR, CDR2 SFDVKD. V was clipped by 2 bases and J by 0 bases, with 10 bases between them. CDR3 DNA sequence: TGTGCCACCAGTGATTGGGGGGGCAGCTCCTACAATGAGCAGTTCTTC. Protein sequence: CATSDWGGSSYNEQFF.

The chain is built from TRBV30 and TRBJ1-6, with unresolved D. The CDR3 is made up of 15 amino acids. V was pared by 4 bases and J by 8 bases, with 18 bases between. Per the germline V gene, CDR1 is GTSNPN and CDR2 is SVGIG (reference sequence). CDR3 amino acids: CAWTARRYGDSPLHF. The CDR3 DNA sequence: TGTGCCTGGACCGCCCGTCGGTATGGTGATTCACCCCTCCACTTT.

The chain uses TRBV3-1 (or the pseudogene TRBV3-2) and TRBJ2-1; a weak D match, TRBD1 (5 bases). Trimming removed 1 base at V and 8 bases at J, with 18 bases between. The germline gives CDR1 LGHDT, CDR2 YNNKEL (reference sequence). The CDR3 has 16 amino acids. The chain's CDR3 is CASSQGARRKTDEQFF. The DNA of the CDR3 is TGTGCCAGCAGCCAAGGTGCCAGAAGAAAGACAGATGAGCAGTTCTTC.

The DNA for the CDR3 is TGTGCCAGCAGCTTAGCGACCCTAGCCTACGAGCAGTACTTC. Residues: CASSLATLAYEQYF. The chain is built from TRBV7-8 and TRBJ2-7; unclear D gene. The germline V and J ends were trimmed by 0 bases and 2 bases, with 8 bases remaining between them. The CDR3 covers 14 residues. Germline V gene data show CDR1 as SGHVS and CDR2 as FQNEAQ.

This clone appeared once. The chain is built from TRBV7-8 and TRBJ2-7; the match to TRBD1 covers 8 bases. With 5 bases clipped from V and 5 bases from J, the junction kept 20 bases outside the gene matches. Germline V gene lookup returns CDR1 SGHVS and CDR2 FQNEAQ. This CDR3 has 18 amino acids. CDR3 sequence: CASSPGRGGTGAPHEQYF. CDR3 nucleotide sequence: TGTGCCAGCAGCCCCGGAAGAGGGGGGACAGGAGCTCCCCACGAGCAGTACTTC.

The J gene is TRBJ1-2, the V gene TRBV2; TRBD1 matches at 7 bases. Trimming cost V 11 bases and J 2 bases; bases outside gene matches: 14. Germline V lookup: CDR1 SNHLY, CDR2 FYNNEI. The CDR3 loop spans 15 amino acids. The CDR3: CARVLSQGRNYGYTF. The CDR3 DNA is TGTGCCCGCGTACTTTCACAGGGGAGGAACTATGGCTACACCTTC. Supplemented by reference TRBV2 and TRBJ1-2, the full variable domain reads EPEVTQTPSHQVTQMGQEVILRCVPISNHLYFYWYRQILGQKVEFLVSFYNNEISEKSEIFDDQFSVERPDGSNFTLKIRSTKLEDSAMYFCARVLSQGRNYGYTFGSGTRLTVV.

The chain has TRBV7-6 and TRBJ2-1; 10 bases fit TRBD2. Germline V gene lookup returns CDR1 SGHVS and CDR2 FNYEAQ. Losses at the gene ends were 2 bases for V and 4 bases for J; bases not matched to a gene: 11. The CDR3 sequence is 18 residues long. The CDR3 coding sequence is TGTGCCAGCAGCTTAATGGGTTCTAGCGGGAGAGGTTACAATGAGCAGTTCTTC. This sequence encodes CASSLMGSSGRGYNEQFF.

The chain combines TRBV27 with TRBJ2-1; D may be TRBD2 (6 bases). Germline V gene lookup returns CDR1 MNHEY and CDR2 SMNVEV (reference sequence). V was clipped by 7 bases and J by 7 bases, with 26 bases between them. The CDR3 has 17 residues. CDR3 DNA sequence: TGTGCCAGCAATTCTCTACCGGGACTCATTTCTGGGAATGAGCAGTTCTTC. Its protein is CASNSLPGLISGNEQFF.

The CDR3 region is CASSRPGQGDTGELFF. The CDR3, as DNA: TGTGCCAGCAGCCGTCCGGGACAGGGGGACACCGGGGAGCTGTTTTTT. The chain uses TRBV7-2 and TRBJ2-2; 11 bases match TRBD1. Trimming removed 5 bases from V and 3 bases from J; junction bases left unmatched: 5. Germline CDR1 is SGHTA and CDR2 is FQGNSA. The CDR3 length is 16 residues.

In DNA form, the CDR3 reads TGTGCCAGCAGCTTTGACGGGAACTATGGCTACACCTTC. Its protein product is CASSFDGNYGYTF. This chain joins TRBV9 and TRBJ1-2; D gene ambiguous. Germline V lookup: CDR1 SGDLS, CDR2 YYNGEE. This CDR3 is built from 13 residues. The germline V and J ends were trimmed by 4 bases and 2 bases, with 9 bases remaining between them. The full variable domain, with the rest looked up from reference TRBV9 and TRBJ1-2, is DSGVTQTPKHLITATGQRVTLRCSPRSGDLSVYWYQQSLDQGLQFLIQYYNGEERAKGNILERFSAQQFPDLHSELNLSSLELGDSALYFCASSFDGNYGYTFGSGTRLTVV.

The chain combines TRBV10-2 with TRBJ2-7; a possible D gene is TRBD1 (5 bases). This CDR3 is 14 amino acids long. The germline V gene has CDR1 WSHSY and CDR2 SAAADI. With 3 bases removed from V and 4 bases from J, the gap between germline ends came to 13 bases. CDR3 DNA: TGCGCCAGCAGTGATGGGGCAGGTCTTTACGAGCAGTACTTC. Translated, it gives CASSDGAGLYEQYF.

This chain uses TRBV5-1 with TRBJ2-7; 9 nucleotides match TRBD1. The CDR3 has 15 amino acids. Germline trimming cut 2 bases from V and 3 bases from J; bases unmatched to any gene: 6. Germline V CDR1 and CDR2: SGHRS, YFSETQ. The CDR3 DNA reads as TGCGCCAGCAGCTTATGGGGACAGGGTGACTACGAGCAGTACTTC. The encoded protein is CASSLWGQGDYEQYF. Filled out from reference TRBV5-1 and TRBJ2-7, the complete variable domain reads KAGVTQTPRYLIKTRGQQVTLSCSPISGHRSVSWYQQTPGQGLQFLFEYFSETQRNKGNFPGRFSGRQFSNSRSEMNVSTLELGDSALYLCASSLWGQGDYEQYFGPGTRLTVT.

The V call is TRBV7-2, the J call TRBJ2-7; 7 bases are a match to TRBD2. The CDR3 spans 13 residues. The V and J ends lost 2 bases and 6 bases, in that order; junction bases with no gene match: 4. Germline-derived CDR1 and CDR2 are SGHTA and FQGNSA. CDR3 DNA: TGTGCCAGCAGCTTAAACGGGAGGAGCGAGCAGTACTTC. It is translated as CASSLNGRSEQYF.

The chain recombines TRBV19 with TRBJ2-5, with TRBD2 identical over 11 bases. With 0 bases clipped from V and 0 bases from J, the junction kept 12 bases outside the gene matches. The CDR3 totals 20 residues. The germline V gene has CDR1 LNHDA and CDR2 SQIVND (reference sequence). The CDR3 bases are TGTGCCAGTAGTATAGATGCTGGGCTAGCGGGAGGAGGATACCAAGAGACCCAGTACTTC. As protein: CASSIDAGLAGGGYQETQYF. The full variable domain, rest sourced from reference TRBV19 and TRBJ2-5, is DGGITQSPKYLFRKEGQNVTLSCEQNLNHDAMYWYRQDPGQGLRLIYYSQIVNDFQKGDIAEGYSVSREKKESFPLTVTSAQKNPTAFYLCASSIDAGLAGGGYQETQYFGPGTRLLVL.

The rearrangement joins TRBV7-9 to TRBJ2-7, with TRBD2 identical over 8 bases. The germline V gene encodes CDR1 SEHNR and CDR2 FQNEAQ (reference sequence). The CDR3 is 19 residues long. V shed 5 bases, J shed 0 bases, and the junction held 18 bases outside the gene matches. Written as DNA, the CDR3 is TGTGCCAGCAGCCCCATGTGGGGGGGAGCGGGGGTGTTCTCCTACGAGCAGTACTTC. Translated, it gives CASSPMWGGAGVFSYEQYF.

This chain uses TRBV29-1 with TRBJ2-3, with TRBD2 as a possible D gene (6 bases). The V and J ends lost 4 bases and 2 bases respectively, with 10 bases between them. CDR1 SQVTM and CDR2 ANQGSEA come from the germline V gene. The CDR3 is 13 residues long. The chain's CDR3 is CSVGGVVTDTQYF. CDR3 nucleotide sequence: TGCAGCGTTGGGGGGGTGGTCACAGATACGCAGTATTTT.

This clone has only one observation. The chain couples TRBV6-6 to TRBJ1-2; 9 nucleotides agree with TRBD1. Germline trimming cut 4 bases from V and 6 bases from J; bases unmatched to any gene: 3. Germline loops: CDR1 MNHNY, CDR2 SVGAGI (reference sequence). The CDR3 is 13 residues long. The CDR3 DNA reads TGTGCCAGCAGTTCCCGGACAGGGGATGGCTACACCTTC. Amino acid sequence: CASSSRTGDGYTF.

DNA for the CDR3: TGTGCCAGCAGGGACGACAGGGTTGTTTATGGCTACACCTTC. Translation gives CASRDDRVVYGYTF. The rearrangement joins TRBV2 to TRBJ1-2; 7 bases map to TRBD1. Germline assignment: CDR1 SNHLY and CDR2 FYNNEI. Germline trimming cut 6 bases from V and 5 bases from J; bases unmatched to any gene: 9. The CDR3 is made up of 14 amino acids.

This clone was recorded a few times. The rearrangement uses TRBV6-4 and TRBJ2-2; TRBD1 might be the D (6 bases). The CDR3 totals 13 residues. V gave up 6 bases and J gave up 5 bases, with 10 bases separating them. Germline-derived CDR1 and CDR2 are MRHNA and SNTAGT. The CDR3 DNA sequence: TGTGCCAGCAGGGAAGGGGGAACCGGGGAGCTGTTTTTT. The encoded protein is CASREGGTGELFF.

This chain joins TRBV5-4 and TRBJ2-7; 8 bases align to TRBD1. The germline V gene has CDR1 SGHNT and CDR2 YYREEE (reference sequence). The junction had 7 bases not matched to a gene; V was cut back by 6 bases and J by 5 bases. The CDR3 consists of 13 residues. The DNA of the CDR3 is TGTGCCAGCAAAGGACAGGGAGTCGACGAGCAGTACTTC. It is translated as CASKGQGVDEQYF.

This sequence joins TRBV6-1 and TRBJ2-7; 8 bases are a match to TRBD2. The germline gives CDR1 MNHNS, CDR2 SASEGT. The junction had 9 bases not matched to a gene; V was cut back by 3 bases and J by 2 bases. CDR3 size: 16 residues. Here the CDR3 DNA reads TGTGCCAGCAGTGACGCCCCGGGACTAGGGGCCTACGAGCAGTACTTC. It translates to CASSDAPGLGAYEQYF.

The chain uses TRBV4-1 and TRBJ2-1; 8 bases align to TRBD1. This CDR3 has 14 amino acids. Germline V gene lookup returns CDR1 MGHRA and CDR2 YSYEKL. V shed 5 bases and J 2 bases; nucleotides not matched to a gene: 2. The CDR3 reads CASSYRGAYNEQFF. CDR3 coding DNA: TGCGCCAGCAGCTACAGGGGGGCCTACAATGAGCAGTTCTTC.

The V and J genes are TRBV5-1 and TRBJ1-2; D gene ambiguous. V lost 1 base to trimming and J lost 8 bases, with 12 bases between them. Germline CDR1 is SGHRS and CDR2 is YFSETQ. The CDR3 covers 13 residues. The CDR3, as DNA: TGCGCCAGCAGCTTGAGCGGGGATAGAGGCTACACCTTC. The encoded protein is CASSLSGDRGYTF.

A word on this clone: Sequence at one end of the junction differs from germline and may be a read error. The chain joins TRBV29-1 to TRBJ2-7; TRBD1 is a possible D gene (5 bases). CDR1 SQVTM and CDR2 ANQGSEA come from the germline V gene. The CDR3 loop spans 12 amino acids. The CDR3 DNA reads as TGCAGCGTTAAAGACAGTAACTACGAGCAGTACTTC. Translating gives CSVKDSNYEQYF.

This clone was observed a few times. The chain joins TRBV4-2 to TRBJ2-5; TRBD1 matches 8 bases. The germline V gene encodes CDR1 LGHNA and CDR2 YNFKEQ. V lost 0 bases, J lost 3 bases, and 9 bases stayed unmatched. The CDR3 is made up of 17 amino acids. The CDR3 sequence: CASSQDAGRGREETQYF. Here the CDR3 DNA reads TGTGCCAGCAGCCAAGATGCTGGCAGGGGGCGCGAAGAGACCCAGTACTTC.